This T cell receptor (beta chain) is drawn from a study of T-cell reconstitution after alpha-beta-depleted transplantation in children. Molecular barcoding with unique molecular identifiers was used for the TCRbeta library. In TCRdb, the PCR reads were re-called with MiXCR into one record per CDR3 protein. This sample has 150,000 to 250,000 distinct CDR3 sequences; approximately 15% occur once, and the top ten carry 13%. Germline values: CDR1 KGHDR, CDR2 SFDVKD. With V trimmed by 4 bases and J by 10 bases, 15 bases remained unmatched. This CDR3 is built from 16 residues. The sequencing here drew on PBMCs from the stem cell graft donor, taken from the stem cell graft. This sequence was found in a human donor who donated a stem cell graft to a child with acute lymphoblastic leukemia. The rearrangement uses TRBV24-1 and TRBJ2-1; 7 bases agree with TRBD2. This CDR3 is CATSDASGGNLVEQFF. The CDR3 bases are TGTGCCACCAGTGACGCTAGCGGTGGGAATTTGGTAGAGCAGTTCTTC.